Presented here are 2 T cell receptor beta chains from one specimen sequenced in a study of T-cell memory formation after mild COVID-19. MiXCR, applied by TCRdb to the 5' RACE reads, yields one record per CDR3 protein. The table has about 250,000 distinct CDR3 sequences, about 16% seen once. Material: PBMCs or a T cell subset sorted from them (not recorded which). Source of these receptors: an adult woman who had mild COVID-19 (a few samples of this study predate the infection). Cell type and time point are not known.

V usage is TRBV6-2 or TRBV6-3 and J usage is TRBJ2-1; no clear D gene. This CDR3 has 13 residues. V gave up 7 bases and J gave up 16 bases, with 23 bases separating them. Per germline, CDR1 MNHEY and CDR2 SVGEGT. This CDR3 is CASMIGRPQMAFF. The CDR3 DNA sequence: TGTGCCAGCATGATCGGTAGGCCCCAGATGGCTTTCTTC.

In this sample, this clonotype turned up a few times. The V call is TRBV6-5, the J call TRBJ2-3; 12 bases match TRBD2. Germline V gene data show CDR1 as MNHEY and CDR2 as SVGAGI. The V and J ends lost 0 bases and 2 bases, in that order; junction bases with no gene match: 6. The CDR3 spans 18 residues. Here the CDR3 DNA reads TGTGCCAGCAGTTACTCGGCTAGCGGGAGGGAATACACAGATACGCAGTATTTT. This translates into CASSYSASGREYTDTQYF.